Ten or more counts support the clone carrying this TCR beta chain. The TCRbeta library incorporated unique molecular identifiers. From the PCR reads, TCRdb called clonotypes with MiXCR, one entry per CDR3 protein. This table holds under 250,000 distinct CDR3 sequences, roughly a quarter found once. This sample stems from a study of T-cell reconstitution after alpha-beta-depleted transplantation in children. V was trimmed by 4 bases and J by 1 base, leaving 9 bases between them. Germline assignment: CDR1 SQVTM and CDR2 ANQGSEA. CDR3 length equals 13 residues. This sequence was found in a female patient aged 2-9 years who had a stem cell transplant for congenital amegakaryocytic thrombocytopenia, so the T cells may come from the graft donor. Sequenced material: PBMCs, mostly from graft donor cells, taken 360 days after TCRalphabeta/CD19-depleted stem cell transplant. The chain links TRBV29-1 to TRBJ2-3; D gene unclear. CDR3 in amino acids: CSVAGRGTDTQYF. The CDR3 DNA reads TGCAGCGTTGCTGGTCGGGGCACAGATACGCAGTATTTT.